Included here is one TCR beta chain sequence, with context. This entry belongs to a study of T cell clones after liver transplantation. Whole-study context: Apart from three HCV-positive recipients, transplants were for non-autoimmune, non-viral reasons. Subjects received no induction therapy and standard immunosuppression until randomization at 12-24 months post-transplant.

Using immunoSEQ multiplex PCR, the repertoire was profiled, and TCRdb retains in-frame clones only, with some absent. The sample comprises 68,000 or so clones, 80% of which are singletons, and about 0.6% rests with the top ten. V dropped 5 bases and J dropped 5; count of bases not matched to a gene: 12. CDR1 and CDR2 from the germline V gene are SNHLY and FYNNEI. The CDR3 has 16 amino acids. This clonotype was obtained from a human donor who received a liver transplant. This chain links TRBV2 with TRBJ1-5; 7 bases are shared with TRBD1. The specimen was CD4+ T cells from blood, collected before liver transplant. CDR3 sequence: CASSSTSGTVDQPQHF. CDR3 bases: TGTGCCAGCAGTTCGACTTCCGGGACAGTGGATCAGCCCCAGCATTTT.